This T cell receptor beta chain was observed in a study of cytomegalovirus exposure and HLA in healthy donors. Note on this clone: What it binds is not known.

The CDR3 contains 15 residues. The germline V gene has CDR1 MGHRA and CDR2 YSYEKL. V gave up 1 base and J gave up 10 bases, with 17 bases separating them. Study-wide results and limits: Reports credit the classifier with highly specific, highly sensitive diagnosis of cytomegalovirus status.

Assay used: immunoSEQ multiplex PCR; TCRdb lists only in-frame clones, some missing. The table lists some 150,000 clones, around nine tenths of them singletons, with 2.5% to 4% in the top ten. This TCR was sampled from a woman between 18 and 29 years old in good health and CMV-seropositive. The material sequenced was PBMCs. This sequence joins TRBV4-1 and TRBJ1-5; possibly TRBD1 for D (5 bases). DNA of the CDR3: TGCGCCAGCAGCCAAGCCGGGCCAGGGCAGGATCCCCAGCATTTT. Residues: CASSQAGPGQDPQHF.